Below, 16 T cell receptor beta chains from the same sample are listed, as sequenced in a study of blood T cells in healthy people across ages. Using a J-beta primer mix together with a sample-barcoded 5' primer, a second PCR was run for roughly 6 to 12 cycles. From the 5' RACE reads, TCRdb called clonotypes with MiXCR, one entry per CDR3 protein. Of 1.5 million or so distinct CDR3 sequences listed, around 39% are singletons. Sequenced: blood. Receptors were obtained from a woman under 30 in good health.

The chain is built from TRBV7-2 and TRBJ2-1, with 9 bases fitting TRBD2. V dropped 5 bases and J dropped 1; count of bases not matched to a gene: 6. Germline V gene data show CDR1 as SGHTA and CDR2 as FQGNSA. This CDR3 is 16 amino acids long. The CDR3 spells CASSPRLAVSYNEQFF. CDR3 bases: TGTGCCAGCAGCCCACGACTAGCGGTGTCCTACAATGAGCAGTTCTTC.

The chain couples TRBV7-9 to TRBJ1-2; the D gene is possibly TRBD1 (5 bases). CDR3 length equals 14 residues. Trimming removed 4 bases at V and 7 bases at J, with 16 bases between. Germline V lookup: CDR1 SEHNR, CDR2 FQNEAQ (reference sequence). The CDR3 DNA reads TGTGCCAGCAGCTATACAGACAAGGGACGTGGCTACACCTTC. Amino acid sequence: CASSYTDKGRGYTF.

This sequence joins TRBV2 and TRBJ2-1; 7 bases align to TRBD2. With 8 bases clipped from V and 6 bases from J, the junction kept 7 bases outside the gene matches. The CDR3 is 13 residues long. Germline V gives CDR1 SNHLY, CDR2 FYNNEI. The chain's CDR3 is CASLAEMVNEQFF. CDR3 nucleotide sequence: TGTGCCAGCCTAGCGGAAATGGTCAATGAGCAGTTCTTC.

The V and J genes are TRBV14 and TRBJ2-3, with 9 bases aligning to TRBD2. The germline CDR1 and CDR2 sequences are SGHDN and FVKESK. V lost 0 bases to trimming and J lost 5 bases; unmatched junction nucleotides: 6. CDR3 length: 16 amino acids. CDR3 region: CASSQDYGGRGDTQYF. The CDR3 bases are TGTGCCAGCAGCCAAGACTATGGCGGGAGGGGAGATACGCAGTATTTT.

The V gene is TRBV7-6, the J gene TRBJ1-2; 8 bases fit TRBD1. This CDR3 region has 17 residues. Germline lookup yields CDR1 SGHVS and CDR2 FNYEAQ. Trimming at V came to 5 bases and at J to 8 bases, leaving 19 bases not matched to a gene. The CDR3 spells CASSLHSMGQATEGYTF. DNA of the CDR3: TGTGCCAGCAGCCTTCACTCTATGGGACAGGCGACGGAAGGCTACACCTTC.

The rearrangement joins TRBV6-4 to TRBJ2-5, with D unresolved. Gene TRBJ2-7 matches the end of the DNA better, so the J call may be wrong. Germline assignment: CDR1 MRHNA and CDR2 SNTAGT. CDR3 length equals 13 residues. The CDR3 region has the DNA TGTGCCAGCAGTCTTCCTGCAGTTTACGAGCAGTACTTC. The encoded protein is CASSLPAVYEQYF.

This clonotype was detected a few times. The CDR3 region is CASSENLGVQHF. DNA for the CDR3: TGTGCCAGCAGTGAAAATCTGGGGGTTCAGCATTTT. The V and J genes are TRBV6-1 and TRBJ1-5, with D tentatively TRBD1 (5 bases). Germline CDR1 is MNHNS and CDR2 is SASEGT. Trimming removed 2 bases at V and 13 bases at J, with 12 bases between. The CDR3 length is 12 residues.

The chain couples TRBV4-1 to TRBJ2-7; 13 bases align to TRBD2. The length of the CDR3 is 17 residues. V shed 3 bases, J shed 7 bases, and the junction held 12 bases outside the gene matches. Germline CDR1 is MGHRA and CDR2 is YSYEKL. CDR3 DNA sequence: TGCGCCAGCAGCCAGACCCCGACTAGCGGGGGGAACAATGAGCAGTACTTC. Encoded protein: CASSQTPTSGGNNEQYF.

The V gene is TRBV7-8, the J gene TRBJ1-2; unclear D gene. V was pared by 5 bases and J by 1 base, with 11 bases between. The CDR3 has 14 residues. Germline lookup yields CDR1 SGHVS and CDR2 FQNEAQ. CDR3 amino acids: CASSQRGNNYGYTF. The CDR3 nucleotides read TGTGCCAGCAGCCAGCGGGGAAATAACTATGGCTACACCTTC.

The chain is built from TRBV7-2 and TRBJ2-5, with 14 bases identical to TRBD2. Trimming at V came to 5 bases and at J to 2 bases, leaving 7 bases not matched to a gene. The germline V gene has CDR1 SGHTA and CDR2 FQGNSA. The CDR3 is 17 residues long. CDR3 in amino acids: CASSGPGLAGVQETQYF. In DNA, the CDR3 is TGTGCCAGCAGCGGGCCGGGACTAGCGGGAGTACAAGAGACCCAGTACTTC.

This clonotype was seen more than once but under ten times. The V and J genes are TRBV13 and TRBJ2-1; D gene unclear. Trimming left V 2 bases short and J 6 bases short, with 14 bases between. Germline V gives CDR1 PRHDT, CDR2 FYEKMQ (reference sequence). The CDR3 sequence is 15 residues long. The CDR3 sequence is CASSLQVPWGNEQFF. The CDR3 nucleotides are TGTGCCAGCAGCTTACAGGTTCCCTGGGGCAATGAGCAGTTCTTC.

This clonotype occurred a few times. The CDR3 DNA follows: TGTGCCAGCAGCTGGGGTCCCGGCACTGAAGCTTTCTTT. This gives the protein CASSWGPGTEAFF. The chain recombines TRBV5-5 with TRBJ1-1; D gene uncertain. Trimming removed 3 bases at V and 4 bases at J, with 10 bases between. This CDR3 comprises 13 residues. Germline loops: CDR1 SGHKS, CDR2 YYEKEE (reference sequence).

The chain uses TRBV7-8 and TRBJ2-7, with no clear D. Germline values: CDR1 SGHVS, CDR2 FQNEAQ. Trimming left V 0 bases short and J 0 bases short, with 18 bases between. CDR3 length: 18 residues. This CDR3 reads CASSLAPLKGEISYEQYF. Written as DNA, the CDR3 is TGTGCCAGCAGCTTAGCCCCGTTAAAGGGCGAAATCTCCTACGAGCAGTACTTC.

This clonotype turned up a few times. The gene calls are TRBV10-2 and TRBJ2-3; tentative D call: TRBD1 (5 bases). This CDR3 region has 14 residues. The V gene's germline CDR1 is WSHSY and CDR2 SAAADI. The ends were cut back, 4 bases at V and 4 bases at J, with 12 bases in the middle. This CDR3 is CASSVTGLPDTQYF. The CDR3 nucleotides are TGCGCCAGCAGTGTTACAGGCCTACCAGATACGCAGTATTTT.

V gene TRBV12-3 or TRBV12-4 combines with J gene TRBJ2-5; TRBD1 is a possible D gene (5 bases). The J call may be wrong; the DNA end is better matched by TRBJ2-7. The CDR3 runs to 16 residues. The CDR3 region is CASSVVQGTGSYEQYF. The CDR3 bases are TGTGCCAGCAGTGTAGTCCAGGGAACCGGTAGCTACGAGCAGTACTTC.

This clonotype was observed a few times. The chain uses TRBV7-9 and TRBJ2-3; D assignment may be TRBD1 or TRBD2 (5 bases each). Germline loops: CDR1 SEHNR, CDR2 FQNEAQ (reference sequence). Trimming took 5 bases from V and 6 from J, leaving 15 bases between them. CDR3 length: 14 residues. CDR3 sequence: CASSDSSRGDTQYF. The CDR3 nucleotides read TGTGCCAGCAGCGATTCATCTCGGGGCGATACGCAGTATTTT.